The 25 T cell receptor beta chains in this list originate from one sample, sequenced in a study of blood T cell repertoires in COVID-19. Sequencing was performed with immunoSEQ multiplex PCR; in TCRdb, only in-frame clones are kept and a portion is missing. The sample lists 100,000 to 150,000 clones; approximately 83% were seen once. Sequenced sample: peripheral blood. These receptors all stem from a middle-aged man with active or convalescent COVID-19.

The rearrangement uses TRBV3-1 (or the pseudogene TRBV3-2) and TRBJ1-1; 7 bases fit TRBD1. CDR3 length: 13 amino acids. Trimming took 5 bases from V and 5 from J; bases not matched to a gene: 5. Germline-derived CDR1 and CDR2 are LGHDT and YNNKEL (reference sequence). CDR3 in DNA: TGTGCCAGCAGCAAGACAGGGAGGACTGAAGCTTTCTTT. As protein: CASSKTGRTEAFF.

As regards this clone: The junction departs from the called germline gene at one end, perhaps through a read error. The chain recombines TRBV7-2 with TRBJ1-2, with a weak D call TRBD1 (5 bases). This CDR3 is built from 9 residues. Germline V gene lookup returns CDR1 SGHTA and CDR2 FQGNSA. The CDR3 DNA is TGTGCCAGCGGGGCGCGGGGTGTCTTC. Translated, it gives CASGARGVF.

This CDR3 is CASSPGTGGTEAFF. The DNA for the CDR3 is TGTGCCAGCAGCCCCGGGACAGGGGGCACTGAAGCTTTCTTT. V is TRBV6-5 and J is TRBJ1-1; TRBD1 agrees at 11 bases. CDR1 and CDR2 (germline): MNHEY, SVGAGI. The CDR3 length is 14 residues. V lost 6 bases and J lost 4; bases outside the gene matches: 4.

V usage is TRBV19 and J usage is TRBJ1-6; 11 nucleotides match TRBD1. This CDR3 has 14 residues. The germline CDR1 and CDR2 sequences are LNHDA and SQIVND (reference sequence). Trimming removed 6 bases from V and 10 bases from J; junction bases left unmatched: 5. The CDR3 region has the DNA TGTGCCAGTAGCACCGGGACAGGGGGGTCACCCCTCCACTTT. Its protein is CASSTGTGGSPLHF.

The genes are TRBV30 and TRBJ1-1, with unresolved D. CDR3 length equals 16 residues. The germline gives CDR1 GTSNPN, CDR2 SVGIG (reference sequence). The V gene lost 6 bases and the J gene lost 1 base, with 21 bases spanning the gap. The CDR3 DNA follows: TGTGCCTGCAATATCCCCGCCCAGCGGGGGAACACTGAAGCTTTCTTT. Encoded protein: CACNIPAQRGNTEAFF. Full variable domain (rest looked up from reference TRBV30 and TRBJ1-1): SQTIHQWPATLVQPVGSPLSLECTVEGTSNPNLYWYRQAAGRGLQLLFYSVGIGQISSEVPQNLSASRPQDRQFILSSKKLLLSDSGFYLCACNIPAQRGNTEAFFGQGTRLTVV.

The chain is built from TRBV12-3 or TRBV12-4 and TRBJ2-2; D uncertain. CDR3 length equals 12 residues. Trimming pared 6 bases from V and 3 bases from J, leaving 5 bases between. The CDR3 DNA reads TGTGCCAGCAGACCAGACACCGGGGAGCTGTTTTTT. Protein product: CASRPDTGELFF.

This chain joins TRBV18 and TRBJ2-5, with D maybe TRBD1 (6 bases). V was trimmed by 0 bases and J by 2 bases, leaving 7 bases between them. CDR3 length: 14 residues. CDR1 is KGHSH and CDR2 is LQKENI in the germline V gene. As DNA, the CDR3 is TGTGCCAGCTCACCACCCCAGGGGCAAGAGACCCAGTACTTC. Protein sequence: CASSPPQGQETQYF.

The chain couples TRBV14 to TRBJ1-4; 7 bases agree with TRBD1. V shed 6 bases, J shed 0 bases, and the junction held 4 bases outside the gene matches. The CDR3 extends over 15 amino acids. Looked up from germline, CDR1 is SGHDN and CDR2 is FVKESK. CDR3 loop: CASSRTGATNEKLFF. In DNA form, the CDR3 reads TGTGCCAGCAGTCGAACAGGGGCAACTAATGAAAAACTGTTTTTT.

The chain combines TRBV11-2 with TRBJ1-1, with a weak D call TRBD1 (5 bases). Germline loops: CDR1 SGHAT, CDR2 FQNNGV. The ends were cut back, 6 bases at V and 1 base at J, with 9 bases in the middle. CDR3 length: 13 amino acids. The CDR3 protein is CASSFDRNTEAFF. Here the CDR3 DNA reads TGTGCCAGCAGTTTCGACAGGAACACTGAAGCTTTCTTT.

There are a few counts of this clone. The V call is TRBV27, the J call TRBJ2-6, with a weak D call TRBD1 (5 bases). This CDR3 region has 16 residues. CDR1 is MNHEY, CDR2 SMNVEV, per germline (reference sequence). Trimming removed 2 bases from V and 2 bases from J, with 10 bases in between. This chain's CDR3 is CASSLRGTAGANVLTF. The CDR3, as DNA: TGTGCCAGCAGTTTAAGGGGAACGGCTGGGGCCAACGTCCTGACTTTC.

This clone was seen just once. The J gene is TRBJ2-2, the V gene TRBV19; TRBD1 might be the D (6 bases). There are 14 residues in the CDR3. V dropped 0 bases and J dropped 4 bases, with 6 bases sitting between them. Germline V lookup: CDR1 LNHDA, CDR2 SQIVND (reference sequence). The CDR3 DNA reads TGTGCCAGTAGTATAGAAGGGGGCACCGGGGAGCTGTTTTTT. Translating it yields CASSIEGGTGELFF.

This clone was recorded at least ten times. The chain links TRBV4-1 to TRBJ1-5; TRBD1 aligns across 10 bases. With 4 bases clipped from V and 9 bases from J, the junction kept 9 bases outside the gene matches. Germline CDR1 and CDR2: MGHRA and YSYEKL. The CDR3 totals 15 residues. CDR3 sequence (DNA): TGCGCCAGCAGCCGAACGGACAGGGGGATAGGGCCCCAGCATTTT. It specifies CASSRTDRGIGPQHF.

The rearrangement joins TRBV30 to TRBJ1-5; a possible D gene is TRBD1 (6 bases). V was trimmed by 2 bases and J by 3 bases, leaving 17 bases between them. This CDR3 comprises 16 residues. Per the germline V gene, CDR1 is GTSNPN and CDR2 is SVGIG (reference sequence). The CDR3 nucleotides are TGTGCCTGGAGTCCCCTCCTAGACAGGCACAATCAGCCCCAGCATTTT. Encoded protein: CAWSPLLDRHNQPQHF.

The chain is built from TRBV5-4 and TRBJ2-2; perhaps TRBD2 as D (7 bases). V gave up 6 bases and J gave up 6 bases, with 18 bases separating them. The CDR3 runs to 15 residues. Germline V gene data show CDR1 as SGHNT and CDR2 as YYREEE (reference sequence). Here the CDR3 reads CASTPGGGAAGELFF. DNA for the CDR3: TGTGCCAGCACCCCGGGTGGGGGGGCAGCCGGGGAGCTGTTTTTT.

The CDR3 bases are TGTGCCAGCAGCAAAGGCGGGCCAAACAGGGAAATGGGTCAGCCCCAGCATTTT. Encoded protein: CASSKGGPNREMGQPQHF. The gene calls are TRBV21-1 and TRBJ1-5; the table gives TRBD1 as D, unverified against the DNA. TRBV21-1 is tagged as a pseudogene. This CDR3 comprises 18 residues.

The V call is TRBV6-2 or TRBV6-3, the J call TRBJ2-3; D uncertain. The germline V and J ends were trimmed by 4 bases and 10 bases, with 9 bases remaining between them. CDR3 length: 11 residues. CDR1 is MNHEY and CDR2 is SVGEGT in the germline V gene. In DNA form, the CDR3 reads TGTGCCAGCAGTTCTTCAGGTGCGCAGTATTTT. As protein: CASSSSGAQYF.

A word on this clone: This specimen includes other DNA sequences encoding the same CDR3. The chain joins TRBV5-1 to TRBJ2-7, with 8 nucleotides matching TRBD1. V shed 4 bases and J 0 bases; nucleotides not matched to a gene: 6. The CDR3 is 15 amino acids. Germline V gene lookup returns CDR1 SGHRS and CDR2 YFSETQ. The CDR3 is CASSPGGTGSYEQYF. The CDR3 DNA sequence: TGCGCCAGCAGCCCCGGTGGGACAGGCTCCTACGAGCAGTACTTC. Full variable domain (remainder filled in from reference TRBV5-1 and TRBJ2-7): KAGVTQTPRYLIKTRGQQVTLSCSPISGHRSVSWYQQTPGQGLQFLFEYFSETQRNKGNFPGRFSGRQFSNSRSEMNVSTLELGDSALYLCASSPGGTGSYEQYFGPGTRLTVT.

The CDR3 DNA is TGTGCCAGCAGCCAAGCGGGCGGGGCCTTCAATGAGCAGTTCTTC. Amino acids: CASSQAGGAFNEQFF. The chain recombines TRBV3-1 (or the pseudogene TRBV3-2) with TRBJ2-1; a possible D gene is TRBD2 (6 bases). The CDR3 sequence is 15 residues long. Germline values: CDR1 LGHDT, CDR2 YNNKEL (reference sequence). Trimming removed 1 base from V and 6 bases from J, with 13 bases in between.

V usage is TRBV5-1 and J usage is TRBJ1-2; unclear D gene. The germline gives CDR1 SGHRS, CDR2 YFSETQ. V was cut by 1 base and J by 3 bases, with 10 bases left in between. The CDR3 totals 14 residues. In DNA, the CDR3 is TGCGCCAGCAGCTTGAATGGGCGTGACTATGGCTACACCTTC. Translating it yields CASSLNGRDYGYTF. The full variable domain, rest sourced from reference TRBV5-1 and TRBJ1-2, is KAGVTQTPRYLIKTRGQQVTLSCSPISGHRSVSWYQQTPGQGLQFLFEYFSETQRNKGNFPGRFSGRQFSNSRSEMNVSTLELGDSALYLCASSLNGRDYGYTFGSGTRLTVV.

V gene TRBV5-4 combines with J gene TRBJ2-7; TRBD2 matches 11 bases. Germline assignment: CDR1 SGHNT and CDR2 YYREEE (reference sequence). The V segment lost 3 bases and the J segment 7 bases; nucleotides outside the gene matches: 3. The CDR3 consists of 13 residues. CDR3 loop: CASSSGLADEQYF. As DNA, the CDR3 is TGTGCCAGCAGCTCGGGACTAGCGGATGAGCAGTACTTC. The variable domain in full, completed from reference TRBV5-4 and TRBJ2-7, reads ETGVTQSPTHLIKTRGQQVTLRCSSQSGHNTVSWYQQALGQGPQFIFQYYREEENGRGNFPPRFSGLQFPNYSSELNVNALELDDSALYLCASSSGLADEQYFGPGTRLTVT.

This clone was recorded many times. V gene TRBV11-1 combines with J gene TRBJ2-5; TRBD1 aligns across 8 bases. Germline V gene sequence: CDR1 SGHAT, CDR2 FQDESV (reference sequence). The CDR3 loop spans 16 amino acids. V was clipped by 5 bases and J by 0 bases; unmatched bases: 8. The CDR3 DNA reads as TGTGCCAGCAGCAGGACAGGGAAACAGTACCAAGAGACCCAGTACTTC. This gives the protein CASSRTGKQYQETQYF.

V usage is TRBV7-3 and J usage is TRBJ2-1; TRBD1 is a possible D gene (6 bases). The CDR3 is 15 residues long. Per the germline V gene, CDR1 is SGHTA and CDR2 is FQGTGA. The V and J ends lost 4 bases and 0 bases respectively, with 10 bases between them. The CDR3 DNA sequence: TGTGCCAGCAGCTCCGGGACATACTCCTACAATGAGCAGTTCTTC. It translates to CASSSGTYSYNEQFF.

The CDR3 DNA follows: TGTGCCAGCAGTTCGAGACAGGGCTCTGGAAACACCATATATTTT. Translation gives CASSSRQGSGNTIYF. The chain recombines TRBV6-5 with TRBJ1-3, with 7 bases lining up with TRBD1. This CDR3 contains 15 residues. Germline CDR1 reads MNHEY; CDR2 reads SVGAGI. Trimming at V came to 4 bases and at J to 0 bases, leaving 3 bases not matched to a gene.

The gene calls are TRBV5-1 and TRBJ2-7; TRBD2 matches 13 bases. The CDR3 is made up of 14 amino acids. Per the germline V gene, CDR1 is SGHRS and CDR2 is YFSETQ. V was clipped by 6 bases and J by 2 bases; unmatched bases: 2. In DNA form, the CDR3 reads TGCGCCAGCAAGGGACTAGCGGGGCCCTACGAGCAGTACTTC. This encodes CASKGLAGPYEQYF. Combining the CDR3 with reference TRBV5-1 and TRBJ2-7 gives the whole variable domain KAGVTQTPRYLIKTRGQQVTLSCSPISGHRSVSWYQQTPGQGLQFLFEYFSETQRNKGNFPGRFSGRQFSNSRSEMNVSTLELGDSALYLCASKGLAGPYEQYFGPGTRLTVT.

This chain joins TRBV2 and TRBJ1-6, with no clear D. Germline values: CDR1 SNHLY, CDR2 FYNNEI. This CDR3 spans 15 amino acids. V lost 9 bases to trimming and J lost 8 bases, with 20 bases between them. As DNA, the CDR3 is TGTGCCAGGATGAGCGGCGGGATCAGAGATTCACCCCTCCACTTT. It is translated as CARMSGGIRDSPLHF.